This passage covers 19 T cell receptor beta chains from one sample sequenced in a study of monozygotic twins with inflammatory bowel disease (dated by TCRdb to the late 2010s). The library was built by means of 5' RACE. The sequencer was an Illumina HiSeq 2500. TCRdb reprocessed the reads; each CDR3 protein sequence makes one entry, and DNA is unavailable. The sample's clone listing holds about 160,000 distinct CDR3 sequences. The top ten clones comprise approximately 2.8% of the sample. Material for sequencing was blood. These receptors were taken from a human donor with ulcerative colitis or Crohn's disease, or a healthy co-twin of an affected twin (not recorded which).

J is TRBJ1-6 and V is TRBV15; with no DNA, the TCRdb D assignment of TRBD1 cannot be verified. The CDR3 contains 15 residues. In germline, CDR1 is LNHNV, CDR2 YYDKDF (reference sequence). The CDR3 region is CATSRAGFYNSPLHF.

The rearrangement links TRBV28 to TRBJ2-5; TCRdb designates TRBD1, a call that cannot be tested without DNA. Germline V gene lookup returns CDR1 MDHEN and CDR2 SYDVKM. The CDR3 is 17 amino acids. The CDR3 reads CASSFGVPRRQKETQYF.

The V and J genes are TRBV29-1 and TRBJ2-7. The CDR3 is made up of 13 amino acids. The germline V gene has CDR1 SQVTM and CDR2 ANQGSEA. This chain's CDR3 is CSVETGYPYEQYF.

Here the CDR3 reads CASSLVASGRAYNEQFF. The rearrangement joins TRBV5-1 to TRBJ2-1; TCRdb's D gene call, TRBD2, goes unchecked for lack of DNA. Germline V gene lookup returns CDR1 SGHRS and CDR2 YFSETQ. This CDR3 contains 17 residues. Using reference TRBV5-1 and TRBJ2-1 for the parts outside the CDR3, the full variable domain is KAGVTQTPRYLIKTRGQQVTLSCSPISGHRSVSWYQQTPGQGLQFLFEYFSETQRNKGNFPGRFSGRQFSNSRSEMNVSTLELGDSALYLCASSLVASGRAYNEQFFGPGTRLTVL.

The rearrangement joins TRBV24-1 to TRBJ2-5; the TRBD2 assignment by TCRdb is unverifiable without DNA. The CDR3 spans 14 residues. Germline values: CDR1 KGHDR, CDR2 SFDVKD. CDR3 loop: CATSDLGTKETQYF.

The chain recombines TRBV7-2 with TRBJ2-1; the TRBD1 assignment by TCRdb is unverifiable without DNA. This CDR3 has 15 residues. Germline V CDR1 and CDR2: SGHTA, FQGNSA. The CDR3 sequence is CASSFYRGNYNEQFF.

The V and J genes are TRBV27 and TRBJ2-7. Germline V CDR1 and CDR2: MNHEY, SMNVEV (reference sequence). CDR3 length: 14 amino acids. CDR3: CASSLGRPVREQYF.

The chain employs TRBV29-1 and TRBJ2-2; with no DNA, the TCRdb D assignment of TRBD2 cannot be verified. CDR1 and CDR2 (germline): SQVTM, ANQGSEA. CDR3 size: 13 residues. The CDR3 region is CSVEVTRFGELFF.

The chain employs TRBV20-1 and TRBJ2-2; the TCRdb D gene call, TRBD2, has no DNA to confirm it. Germline CDR1 reads DFQATT; CDR2 reads SNEGSKA (reference sequence). The CDR3 is made up of 17 amino acids. This CDR3 reads CSAAGTSGRTARGELFF.

V is TRBV12-3 or TRBV12-4 and J is TRBJ1-4; the D call of TRBD1 rests on TCRdb alone, since no DNA is present to check it. The length of the CDR3 is 13 residues. CDR3 protein: CASSFTGTEKLFF.

V is TRBV14 and J is TRBJ1-1; the D gene TCRdb calls, TRBD1, cannot be checked with no DNA. The CDR3 loop spans 15 amino acids. Germline CDR1 is SGHDN and CDR2 is FVKESK. The CDR3 protein is CASSHWTGRNTEAFF.

The chain employs TRBV6-2 or TRBV6-3 and TRBJ2-3. This CDR3 has 14 residues. Germline V gives CDR1 MNHEY, CDR2 SVGEGT. CDR3 protein: CASSYDASTDTQYF.

The chain joins TRBV11-2 to TRBJ2-3. CDR1 and CDR2 (germline): SGHAT, FQNNGV. CDR3 length: 14 amino acids. This CDR3 reads CASSFIVSTDTQYF.

The V gene is TRBV9, the J gene TRBJ2-1; TCRdb outputs TRBD2, but without DNA this stays unchecked. Germline lookup yields CDR1 SGDLS and CDR2 YYNGEE. The CDR3 runs to 18 residues. CDR3 residues: CASNRASGRSPSYNEQFF.

This chain links TRBV7-8 with TRBJ2-4; TCRdb proposes TRBD2, but this gene call is untestable without DNA. Germline loops: CDR1 SGHVS, CDR2 FQNEAQ. CDR3 length equals 18 residues. Here the CDR3 reads CASSQGLAGGLAKNIQYF.

The V and J genes are TRBV10-3 and TRBJ2-1; the D call of TRBD1 rests on TCRdb alone, since no DNA is present to check it. CDR3 size: 18 residues. Germline V gene data show CDR1 as ENHRY and CDR2 as SYGVKD. The CDR3 here is CAISELYLDRLIPNEQFF.

This chain connects TRBV5-1 to TRBJ2-7; TCRdb returns TRBD2, unconfirmable since there is no DNA. Germline assignment: CDR1 SGHRS and CDR2 YFSETQ. CDR3 length: 20 amino acids. The CDR3 reads CASSLYPGLAGGTISYEQYF.

The chain joins TRBV20-1 to TRBJ2-1; TCRdb names TRBD2, which stays unverified in the absence of DNA. Germline CDR1 is DFQATT and CDR2 is SNEGSKA (reference sequence). The CDR3 totals 14 residues. The CDR3 sequence is CSARAVRDLDRQFF.

The chain recombines TRBV10-3 with TRBJ2-3; absent DNA, TCRdb's TRBD1 call cannot be checked. This CDR3 spans 19 amino acids. From germline, CDR1 is ENHRY and CDR2 SYGVKD. CDR3 sequence reads: CAISERQPPSRLGTDTQYF.